This T cell receptor beta chain was captured by sequencing in a study of CXCR3-negative and CXCR3-positive naive CD8 T cells. Overall study results and limits: Each naive subset displayed comparably high diversity, whereas memory CD8+ cells displayed much lower diversity.

Notes on this clonotype: Its target is unknown.

This CDR3 is 15 amino acids long. Germline-derived CDR1 and CDR2 are MNHEY and SMNVEV (reference sequence). With about 300,000 cells each, the CD8+ T cell subsets were individually sorted in triplicate. Naive CD8+ T cells had a CD45RO-CCR7+CD27+CD95- phenotype. The libraries of TRB cDNA were constructed through 5' RACE using UMI labels. After re-calling the 5' RACE reads, TCRdb lists one entry per CDR3 protein, DNA absent. In total, the table holds tens of thousands of distinct CDR3 sequences. This receptor was obtained from a human donor in good health. Some clones in this sample may be carry-over from other donors' samples. The chain carries TRBV27 and TRBJ2-1. The sample consisted of naive CXCR3- CD8+ T cells from blood. Stated subset: CD45RO-CCR7+CD27+CD95- naive CD8+ T cells lacking CXCR3 (TNR3-). The CDR3 loop is CASTRTLGSYNEQFF.